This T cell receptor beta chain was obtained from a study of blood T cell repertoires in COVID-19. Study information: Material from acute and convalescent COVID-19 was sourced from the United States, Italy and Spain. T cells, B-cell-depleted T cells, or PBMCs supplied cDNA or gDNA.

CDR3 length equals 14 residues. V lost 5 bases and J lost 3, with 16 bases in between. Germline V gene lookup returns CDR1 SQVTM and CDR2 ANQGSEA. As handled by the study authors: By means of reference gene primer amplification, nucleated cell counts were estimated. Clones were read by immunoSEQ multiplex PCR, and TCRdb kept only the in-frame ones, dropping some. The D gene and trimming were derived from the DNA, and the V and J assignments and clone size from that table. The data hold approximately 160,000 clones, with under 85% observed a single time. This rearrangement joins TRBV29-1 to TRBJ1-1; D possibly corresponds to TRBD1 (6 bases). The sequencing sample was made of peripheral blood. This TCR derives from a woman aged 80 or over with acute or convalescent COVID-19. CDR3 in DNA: TGCAGCGTTCTCAGGGGAGCCCAGGACACTGAAGCTTTCTTT. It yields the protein CSVLRGAQDTEAFF.